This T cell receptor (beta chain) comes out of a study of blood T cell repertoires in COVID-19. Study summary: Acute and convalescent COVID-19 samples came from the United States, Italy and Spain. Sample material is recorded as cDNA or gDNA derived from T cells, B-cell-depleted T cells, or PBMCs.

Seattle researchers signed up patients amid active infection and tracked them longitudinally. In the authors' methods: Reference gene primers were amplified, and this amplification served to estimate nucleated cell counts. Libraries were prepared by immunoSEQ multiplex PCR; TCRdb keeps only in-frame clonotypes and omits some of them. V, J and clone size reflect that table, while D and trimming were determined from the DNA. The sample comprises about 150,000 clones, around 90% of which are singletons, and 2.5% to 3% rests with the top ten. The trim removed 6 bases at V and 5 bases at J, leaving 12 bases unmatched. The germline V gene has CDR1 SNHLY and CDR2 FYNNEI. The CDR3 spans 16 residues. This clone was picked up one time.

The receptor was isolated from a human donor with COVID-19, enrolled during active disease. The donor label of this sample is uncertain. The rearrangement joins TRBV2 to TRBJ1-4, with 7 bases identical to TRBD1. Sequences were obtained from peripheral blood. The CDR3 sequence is CASRNIPGQMNEKLFF. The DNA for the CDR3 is TGTGCCAGCAGGAACATTCCGGGACAGATGAATGAAAAACTGTTTTTT. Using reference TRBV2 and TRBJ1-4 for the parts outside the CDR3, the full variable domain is EPEVTQTPSHQVTQMGQEVILRCVPISNHLYFYWYRQILGQKVEFLVSFYNNEISEKSEIFDDQFSVERPDGSNFTLKIRSTKLEDSAMYFCASRNIPGQMNEKLFFGSGTQLSVL.